The 7 T cell receptor beta chains below were found in one sample sequenced in a study of blood T cell repertoires in COVID-19. Sequencing used immunoSEQ multiplex PCR; TCRdb keeps in-frame clones, though not all of them. The table lists some 120,000 clones, roughly 86% of them singletons. Specimen: peripheral blood. These receptors all stem from a woman aged 60 to 75 with acute or convalescent COVID-19.

Concerning this clone itself: This CDR3 is also generated by other DNA sequences in the sample. The chain couples TRBV5-1 to TRBJ1-2, with 7 nucleotides matching TRBD1. With V trimmed by 2 bases and J by 3 bases, 1 base remained unmatched. Germline assignment: CDR1 SGHRS and CDR2 YFSETQ. This CDR3 is built from 13 residues. The CDR3 reads CASSFTGDYGYTF. The CDR3 nucleotides are TGCGCCAGCAGCTTTACAGGGGACTATGGCTACACCTTC.

This chain uses TRBV29-1 with TRBJ2-1; a weak D match, TRBD2 (5 bases). The CDR3 is 15 residues long. Between the trimmed V and J ends, which lost 0 bases and 6 bases, there was a span of 15 bases. Per germline, CDR1 SQVTM and CDR2 ANQGSEA. The CDR3 reads CSVEEAAVPGNEQFF. The CDR3 region has the DNA TGCAGCGTTGAAGAAGCGGCGGTACCGGGCAATGAGCAGTTCTTC.

The chain has TRBV29-1 and TRBJ2-1; 12 bases line up with TRBD2. This CDR3 has 14 amino acids. The germline V gene has CDR1 SQVTM and CDR2 ANQGSEA. Unmatched junction bases numbered 6, after V lost 7 bases and J lost 5 bases. CDR3 DNA sequence: TGCAGCGCTCGACTAGCGGGAGTGAACAATGAGCAGTTCTTC. Its translation is CSARLAGVNNEQFF.

V and J are TRBV3-1 (or the pseudogene TRBV3-2) and TRBJ1-2; 8 nucleotides align to TRBD1. V lost 6 bases and J lost 7; bases outside the gene matches: 4. This CDR3 spans 12 amino acids. The germline V gene has CDR1 LGHDT and CDR2 YNNKEL (reference sequence). The CDR3 DNA sequence: TGTGCCAGCAGTGACAGGGGTCCTGGCTACACCTTC. Its translation is CASSDRGPGYTF.

CDR3 sequence (DNA): TGTGCTAGTGTTGCGGGGAGCACAGATACGCAGTATTTT. Protein sequence: CASVAGSTDTQYF. The chain employs TRBV12-5 and TRBJ2-3, with a possible D match to TRBD2 (6 bases). The CDR3 spans 13 residues. Germline-derived CDR1 and CDR2 are LGHNT and FRNRAP. The V gene lost 7 bases and the J gene lost 0 bases, with 8 bases spanning the gap.

This chain uses TRBV18 with TRBJ1-1; D possibly corresponds to TRBD1 (6 bases). Germline CDR1 KGHSH, CDR2 LQKENI. CDR3 length equals 14 residues. Deletions cut 6 bases from V and 1 base from J, with 12 bases between. This CDR3 is CASSLGGGNTEAFF. Written as DNA, the CDR3 is TGTGCCAGCTCCCTAGGGGGGGGGAACACTGAAGCTTTCTTT.

This clone was recorded once. The rearrangement links TRBV5-1 to TRBJ1-1, with D unresolved. The CDR3 is 14 residues long. Germline V gives CDR1 SGHRS, CDR2 YFSETQ. V gave up 1 base and J gave up 0 bases, with 7 bases separating them. CDR3 loop: CASSLSVVNTEAFF. The CDR3 DNA follows: TGCGCCAGCAGCTTGTCGGTGGTGAACACTGAAGCTTTCTTT. Variable domain in full (rest from reference TRBV5-1 and TRBJ1-1): KAGVTQTPRYLIKTRGQQVTLSCSPISGHRSVSWYQQTPGQGLQFLFEYFSETQRNKGNFPGRFSGRQFSNSRSEMNVSTLELGDSALYLCASSLSVVNTEAFFGQGTRLTVV.